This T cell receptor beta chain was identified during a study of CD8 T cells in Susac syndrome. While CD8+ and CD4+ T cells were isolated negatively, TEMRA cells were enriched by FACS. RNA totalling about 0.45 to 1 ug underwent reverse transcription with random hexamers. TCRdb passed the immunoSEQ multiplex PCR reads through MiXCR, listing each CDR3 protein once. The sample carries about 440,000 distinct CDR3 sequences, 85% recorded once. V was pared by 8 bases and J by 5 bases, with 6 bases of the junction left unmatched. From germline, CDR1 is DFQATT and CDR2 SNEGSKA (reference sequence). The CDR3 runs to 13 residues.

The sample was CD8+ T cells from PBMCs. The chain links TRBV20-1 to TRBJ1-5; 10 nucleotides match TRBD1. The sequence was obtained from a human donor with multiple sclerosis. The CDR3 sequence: CSPADRGYQPQHF. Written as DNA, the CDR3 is TGCAGTCCGGCGGACAGGGGGTATCAGCCCCAGCATTTT.